These 31 T cell receptor beta chains came from one sample sequenced in a study of CD8+ T cells in alopecia areata. As the sequencing template, cDNA was produced by extracting RNA and reverse transcribing it. The method was immunoSEQ multiplex PCR; TCRdb's version includes in-frame clones alone and lacks a portion of them. The table lists about 250,000 clones, roughly 60% of them singletons. Treatment defined: oral pan-JAK inhibitor, 5-10 mg twice daily. The starting material was CD4+ T cells sorted from blood, obtained at approximately week 52, from a patient treated with tofacitinib. These receptors originate from a human donor with alopecia areata.

This chain links TRBV15 with TRBJ2-5; the match to TRBD2 covers 12 bases. From germline, CDR1 is LNHNV and CDR2 YYDKDF (reference sequence). The J segment lost 5 bases and the V segment lost 5 bases, leaving 6 bases of the junction unmatched. CDR3 length equals 15 residues. Here the CDR3 reads CATSQPSGGAETQYF. DNA for the CDR3: TGTGCCACCAGCCAACCTAGCGGGGGGGCCGAGACCCAGTACTTC.

As for this clone: No conserved phenylalanine or tryptophan is present at the end of the CDR3, so a read error is the likely explanation. This chain links TRBV4-3 with TRBJ2-7, with 10 bases that match TRBD1. This CDR3 region has 16 residues. Germline values: CDR1 LGHNA, CDR2 YSLEER. Germline trimming cut 2 bases from V and 0 bases from J; bases unmatched to any gene: 4. DNA of the CDR3: TGCGCCAGCAGCCAAAGACAGGGGGCCCACTCCTACGAGCAGTACCTC. Translation: CASSQRQGAHSYEQYL.

In this sample, this clone turned up once. The rearrangement links TRBV5-1 to TRBJ2-7, with D possibly being TRBD1 (6 bases). V was shortened by 3 bases and J by 3 bases, with 16 bases between the two germline ends. The germline V gene has CDR1 SGHRS and CDR2 YFSETQ. This CDR3 contains 15 residues. The CDR3 nucleotides are TGCGCCAGCAGCTACTCGACAGGCTCCTTCTACGAGCAGTACTTC. This sequence encodes CASSYSTGSFYEQYF.

The V gene is TRBV5-1, the J gene TRBJ2-5; perhaps TRBD2 as D (6 bases). CDR1 and CDR2 from the germline V gene are SGHRS and YFSETQ. V was shortened by 0 bases and J by 0 bases, with 15 bases between the two germline ends. The CDR3 is 17 amino acids. The CDR3 loop is CASSLGTGRGYQETQYF. The DNA of the CDR3 is TGCGCCAGCAGCTTGGGGACCGGTCGGGGGTACCAAGAGACCCAGTACTTC.

This chain uses TRBV27 with TRBJ1-4; D perhaps matches TRBD1 (6 bases). The CDR3 has 14 amino acids. The V gene's germline CDR1 is MNHEY and CDR2 SMNVEV (reference sequence). The V end was cut by 2 bases, the J end by 8 bases, with 12 bases between. The CDR3 here is CASSLRGPGEKLFF. The CDR3 DNA reads TGTGCCAGCAGTTTACGGGGGCCGGGGGAAAAACTGTTTTTT.

The chain is built from TRBV2 and TRBJ1-6; D might be TRBD1 (6 bases). The germline V gene has CDR1 SNHLY and CDR2 FYNNEI. V lost 1 base and J 8 bases, leaving 12 bases between the germline ends. This CDR3 region has 15 residues. The CDR3 region is CASSEGSTGYSPLHF. The CDR3 DNA reads as TGTGCCAGCAGTGAAGGTTCCACAGGGTATTCACCCCTCCACTTT.

The chain has TRBV27 and TRBJ2-7; the D gene is possibly TRBD2 (6 bases). This CDR3 contains 13 residues. Per germline, CDR1 MNHEY and CDR2 SMNVEV (reference sequence). Trimming pared 2 bases from V and 3 bases from J, leaving 8 bases between. This chain's CDR3 is CASSLIGGYEQYF. Here the CDR3 DNA reads TGTGCCAGCAGTTTAATCGGGGGCTACGAGCAGTACTTC.

The chain uses TRBV2 and TRBJ2-2, with D possibly being TRBD2 (6 bases). The V end was cut by 6 bases, the J end by 2 bases, with 10 bases between. CDR3 length equals 14 residues. Germline V gene lookup returns CDR1 SNHLY and CDR2 FYNNEI. CDR3 DNA: TGTGCCAGCAGGGGGGACTCTAACACCGGGGAGCTGTTTTTT. It translates to CASRGDSNTGELFF.

V gene TRBV27 combines with J gene TRBJ2-7, with D possibly being TRBD2 (6 bases). V lost 6 bases and J lost 0, with 15 bases in between. CDR3 length equals 15 residues. Germline V lookup: CDR1 MNHEY, CDR2 SMNVEV (reference sequence). The CDR3 DNA is TGTGCCAGCAGCCGACCCGGGGGTCTCTCCTACGAGCAGTACTTC. Translating gives CASSRPGGLSYEQYF.

The chain combines TRBV7-2 with TRBJ2-7, with 8 bases aligning to TRBD2. CDR1 and CDR2 from the germline V gene are SGHTA and FQGNSA. V was clipped by 5 bases and J by 3 bases; unmatched bases: 9. This CDR3 is 15 amino acids long. The CDR3 sequence is CASSTTSGPYYEQYF. In nucleotides, the CDR3 is TGTGCCAGCAGCACTACTAGCGGACCTTACTACGAGCAGTACTTC.

This chain uses TRBV5-1 with TRBJ2-2; possibly TRBD1 for D (5 bases). The CDR3 length is 15 residues. V lost 3 bases and J 1 base, leaving 10 bases between the germline ends. The germline CDR1 and CDR2 sequences are SGHRS and YFSETQ. The CDR3 nucleotides read TGCGCCAGCAGCTGGAGAGACAGGAACACCGGGGAGCTGTTTTTT. Protein: CASSWRDRNTGELFF.

This clone was seen more than once but under ten times. V is TRBV9 and J is TRBJ2-1; D tentatively reads TRBD1 or TRBD2 (7 bases each). Trimming took 2 bases from V and 5 from J, leaving 26 bases between them. CDR3 size: 19 residues. From germline, CDR1 is SGDLS and CDR2 YYNGEE. The CDR3 DNA follows: TGTGCCAGCAGCGTTGTGGCGACAGGGAGGGGATCAGGGGACAATGAGCAGTTCTTC. This encodes CASSVVATGRGSGDNEQFF.

This clone appeared a few times. This chain joins TRBV6-6 and TRBJ2-2, with 11 bases matching TRBD1. Germline loops: CDR1 MNHNY, CDR2 SVGAGI (reference sequence). The V gene end was trimmed by 6 bases and the J gene end by 6 bases; junction bases not matched to a gene: 3. The CDR3 contains 14 residues. The chain's CDR3 is CASRWDRGSGELFF. The CDR3 DNA is TGTGCCAGCAGATGGGACAGGGGGTCCGGGGAGCTGTTTTTT.

This clone has only one observation. This chain uses TRBV5-4 with TRBJ1-6; D gene uncertain. Germline CDR1 is SGHNT and CDR2 is YYREEE (reference sequence). The CDR3 has 15 amino acids. With 4 bases removed from V and 0 bases from J, the gap between germline ends came to 8 bases. CDR3 region: CASSHGSSYNSPLHF. In nucleotides, the CDR3 is TGTGCCAGCAGCCATGGAAGCTCCTATAATTCACCCCTCCACTTT. The entire variable domain, with the rest obtained from reference TRBV5-4 and TRBJ1-6, is as follows: ETGVTQSPTHLIKTRGQQVTLRCSSQSGHNTVSWYQQALGQGPQFIFQYYREEENGRGNFPPRFSGLQFPNYSSELNVNALELDDSALYLCASSHGSSYNSPLHFGNGTRLTVT.

V and J are TRBV5-1 and TRBJ2-5; D ambiguous. This CDR3 is built from 12 residues. With 3 bases removed from V and 4 bases from J, the gap between germline ends came to 7 bases. Germline CDR1 and CDR2: SGHRS and YFSETQ. CDR3 sequence: CASSWDSETQYF. CDR3 DNA: TGCGCCAGCAGCTGGGATTCAGAGACCCAGTACTTC. Full variable domain (remainder filled in from reference TRBV5-1 and TRBJ2-5): KAGVTQTPRYLIKTRGQQVTLSCSPISGHRSVSWYQQTPGQGLQFLFEYFSETQRNKGNFPGRFSGRQFSNSRSEMNVSTLELGDSALYLCASSWDSETQYFGPGTRLLVL.

This clone has ten or more counts. The rearrangement uses TRBV7-2 and TRBJ2-3; D ambiguous. Deletions cut 3 bases from V and 1 base from J, with 20 bases between. The CDR3 loop spans 18 amino acids. Germline CDR1 and CDR2: SGHTA and FQGNSA. This CDR3 reads CASSFPSYPVTGTDTQYF. The CDR3 DNA sequence: TGTGCCAGCAGCTTTCCCTCTTATCCCGTAACGGGCACAGATACGCAGTATTTT.

The chain links TRBV30 to TRBJ2-1; D not resolved. V was clipped by 4 bases and J by 2 bases, with 9 bases between them. The CDR3 extends over 13 amino acids. Germline assignment: CDR1 GTSNPN and CDR2 SVGIG (reference sequence). This CDR3 is CAWTGSAYNEQFF. The CDR3 DNA reads TGTGCCTGGACCGGATCGGCCTACAATGAGCAGTTCTTC.

This clone was seen only once. This chain joins TRBV10-2 and TRBJ2-5; weak D call: TRBD1 (5 bases). The germline V gene has CDR1 WSHSY and CDR2 SAAADI. CDR3 length: 14 amino acids. With 1 base removed from V and 3 bases from J, the gap between germline ends came to 9 bases. CDR3 in DNA: TGCGCCAGCAGTGAGTTAGGGGTAAAAGAGACCCAGTACTTC. Its translation is CASSELGVKETQYF.

The chain carries TRBV19 and TRBJ2-7, with a weak D call TRBD2 (5 bases). V gave up 9 bases and J gave up 3 bases, with 9 bases separating them. The CDR3 covers 11 residues. Germline V gene sequence: CDR1 LNHDA, CDR2 SQIVND (reference sequence). CDR3 DNA sequence: TGTGCCAGGAGGGTTCGCTACGAGCAGTACTTC. Translation: CARRVRYEQYF.

J is TRBJ1-6 and V is TRBV10-3; TRBD1 matches at 10 bases. Germline lookup yields CDR1 ENHRY and CDR2 SYGVKD. The CDR3 runs 16 residues. V trimming: 2 bases; J trimming: 11 bases; junction bases outside the gene matches: 9. CDR3 sequence reads: CAISEVGGQGRTPLHF. As DNA, the CDR3 is TGTGCCATCAGTGAGGTGGGGGGACAGGGGAGGACACCCCTCCACTTT.

V usage is TRBV7-2 and J usage is TRBJ2-2; TRBD1 aligns across 11 bases. V dropped 5 bases and J dropped 5; count of bases not matched to a gene: 10. The CDR3 is 17 residues long. The germline gives CDR1 SGHTA, CDR2 FQGNSA. The CDR3 is CASSHLKGQGETGELFF. The CDR3 DNA reads as TGTGCCAGCAGCCATCTAAAGGGACAGGGGGAAACCGGGGAGCTGTTTTTT.

This chain links TRBV5-6 with TRBJ2-5; D might be TRBD2 (5 bases). The ends were cut back, 0 bases at V and 9 bases at J, with 18 bases in the middle. The CDR3 sequence is 15 residues long. Germline V gene sequence: CDR1 SGHDT, CDR2 YYEEEE. CDR3 nucleotides: TGTGCCAGCAGCTTGGCCGTGGGGATGATGGAGGCCCAGTACTTC. Translated: CASSLAVGMMEAQYF.

The gene calls are TRBV30 and TRBJ2-7; tentatively, D is TRBD1 (6 bases). Trimming pared 4 bases from V and 0 bases from J, leaving 10 bases between. The length of the CDR3 is 13 residues. Germline-derived CDR1 and CDR2 are GTSNPN and SVGIG (reference sequence). CDR3 DNA: TGTGCCTGGACCGGGACATTCTCCTACGAGCAGTACTTC. Amino acid sequence: CAWTGTFSYEQYF.

This clone showed up many times. V gene TRBV7-3 combines with J gene TRBJ2-3; D is unresolved. Trimming pared 5 bases from V and 4 bases from J, leaving 16 bases between. There are 15 residues in the CDR3. Germline-derived CDR1 and CDR2 are SGHTA and FQGTGA. CDR3 nucleotides: TGTGCCAGCAGCCCAGCCGGGTCTCAGGCAGATACGCAGTATTTT. It yields the protein CASSPAGSQADTQYF. The entire variable domain, with the rest obtained from reference TRBV7-3 and TRBJ2-3, is as follows: GAGVSQTPSNKVTEKGKYVELRCDPISGHTALYWYRQSLGQGPEFLIYFQGTGAADDSGLPNDRFFAVRPEGSVSTLKIQRTERGDSAVYLCASSPAGSQADTQYFGPGTRLTVL.

The chain joins TRBV29-1 to TRBJ1-1; unclear D gene. Deletions cut 1 base from V and 8 bases from J, with 5 bases between. This CDR3 comprises 10 residues. Germline V gives CDR1 SQVTM, CDR2 ANQGSEA. This CDR3 reads CSVEAREAFF. The CDR3, as DNA: TGCAGCGTTGAAGCAAGAGAAGCTTTCTTT.

This clone has more than one count but fewer than ten. The DNA of the CDR3 is TGCGCCAGCAGCTTGAGGGGCTCTGGGGCCAACGTCCTGACTTTC. Its translation is CASSLRGSGANVLTF. This chain connects TRBV5-1 to TRBJ2-6; weak D call: TRBD1 (5 bases). CDR3 length equals 15 residues. Trimming stripped 1 base from V and 0 bases from J, with 5 bases between. The V gene's germline CDR1 is SGHRS and CDR2 YFSETQ.

The J gene is TRBJ2-7, the V gene TRBV6-5; a weak D match, TRBD1 (6 bases). The CDR3 is 16 residues long. Germline CDR1 MNHEY, CDR2 SVGAGI. Trimming stripped 2 bases from V and 3 bases from J, with 17 bases between. CDR3 sequence (DNA): TGTGCCAGCAGTTACAGCGGCCAGGGGAAATTCTACGAGCAGTACTTC. Protein: CASSYSGQGKFYEQYF.

V gene TRBV5-1 combines with J gene TRBJ1-6; D uncertain. Germline V lookup: CDR1 SGHRS, CDR2 YFSETQ. This CDR3 has 14 amino acids. Trimming took 7 bases from V and 6 from J, leaving 14 bases between them. The CDR3 DNA reads TGCGCCAGCGGGCGTGGGGAGACTAATTCACCCCTCCACTTT. It translates to CASGRGETNSPLHF.

The V call is TRBV11-2, the J call TRBJ2-7; D might be TRBD1 (5 bases). The germline V and J ends were trimmed by 5 bases and 4 bases, with 6 bases remaining between them. CDR3 length: 11 amino acids. Germline V lookup: CDR1 SGHAT, CDR2 FQNNGV. Here the CDR3 DNA reads TGTGCCAGCAGCAGGGGTTACGAGCAGTACTTC. As protein: CASSRGYEQYF.

The V and J genes are TRBV20-1 and TRBJ2-7, with no clear D. This CDR3 spans 11 amino acids. CDR1 and CDR2 from the germline V gene are DFQATT and SNEGSKA (reference sequence). Between the trimmed V and J ends, which lost 6 bases and 3 bases, there was a span of 9 bases. The CDR3, as DNA: TGCAGTGCCCTTAAAAACTACGAGCAGTACTTC. Protein: CSALKNYEQYF.

This clone was picked up one time. CDR3 protein: CASSQIGPGGSGANVLTF. The CDR3 bases are TGTGCCAGCTCGCAGATTGGGCCAGGGGGCTCTGGGGCCAACGTCCTGACTTTC. The genes are TRBV18 and TRBJ2-6, with 7 bases identical to TRBD1. The germline gives CDR1 KGHSH, CDR2 LQKENI. V dropped 6 bases and J dropped 0; count of bases not matched to a gene: 11. This CDR3 has 18 amino acids.